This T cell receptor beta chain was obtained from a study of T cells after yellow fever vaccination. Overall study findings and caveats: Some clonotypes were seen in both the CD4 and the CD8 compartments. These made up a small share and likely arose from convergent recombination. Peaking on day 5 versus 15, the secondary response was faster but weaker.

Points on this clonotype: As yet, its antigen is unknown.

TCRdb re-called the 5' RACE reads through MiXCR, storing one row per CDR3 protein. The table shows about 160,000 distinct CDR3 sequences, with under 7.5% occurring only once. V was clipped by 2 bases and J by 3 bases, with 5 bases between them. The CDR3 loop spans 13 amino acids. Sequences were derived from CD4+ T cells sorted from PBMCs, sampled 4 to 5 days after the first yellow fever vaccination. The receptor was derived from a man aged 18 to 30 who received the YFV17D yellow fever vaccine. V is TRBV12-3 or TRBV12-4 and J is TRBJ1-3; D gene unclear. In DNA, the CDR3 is TGTGCCAGCAGTTTACACGGTGGAAACACCATATATTTT. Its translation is CASSLHGGNTIYF.